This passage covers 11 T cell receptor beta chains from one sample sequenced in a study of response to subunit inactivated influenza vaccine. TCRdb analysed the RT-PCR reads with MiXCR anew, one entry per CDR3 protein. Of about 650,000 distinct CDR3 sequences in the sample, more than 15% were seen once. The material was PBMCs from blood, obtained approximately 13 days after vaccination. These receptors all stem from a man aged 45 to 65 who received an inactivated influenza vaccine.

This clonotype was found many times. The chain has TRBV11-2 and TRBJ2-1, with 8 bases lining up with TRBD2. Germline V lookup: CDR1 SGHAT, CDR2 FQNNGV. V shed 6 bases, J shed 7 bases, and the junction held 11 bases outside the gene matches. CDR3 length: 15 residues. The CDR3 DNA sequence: TGTGCCAGCAGGAAGCCGGGGGGGCGAGGAAATGAGCAGTTCTTC. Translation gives CASRKPGGRGNEQFF.

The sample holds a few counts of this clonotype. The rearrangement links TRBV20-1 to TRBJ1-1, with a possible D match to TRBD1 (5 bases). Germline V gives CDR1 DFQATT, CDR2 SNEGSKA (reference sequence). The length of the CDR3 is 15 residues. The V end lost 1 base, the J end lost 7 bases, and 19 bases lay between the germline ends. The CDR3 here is CSARGTFLGGNEAFF. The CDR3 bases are TGCAGTGCTAGAGGGACTTTTCTTGGGGGTAATGAAGCTTTCTTT.

This CDR3 reads CASTYTGGNTIYF. The CDR3 coding sequence is TGTGCCAGCACTTACACGGGAGGAAACACCATATATTTT. This rearrangement joins TRBV12-3 or TRBV12-4 to TRBJ1-3; D is undetermined. Trimming pared 7 bases from V and 4 bases from J, leaving 11 bases between. The CDR3 totals 13 residues.

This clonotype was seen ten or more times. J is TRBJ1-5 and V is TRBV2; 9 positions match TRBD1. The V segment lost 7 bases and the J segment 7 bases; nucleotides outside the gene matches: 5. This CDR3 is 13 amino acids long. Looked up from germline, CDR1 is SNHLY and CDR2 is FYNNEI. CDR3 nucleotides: TGTGCCAGCAAGGGACAGGGACGACAGCCCCAGCATTTT. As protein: CASKGQGRQPQHF. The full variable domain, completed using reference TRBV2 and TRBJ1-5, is EPEVTQTPSHQVTQMGQEVILRCVPISNHLYFYWYRQILGQKVEFLVSFYNNEISEKSEIFDDQFSVERPDGSNFTLKIRSTKLEDSAMYFCASKGQGRQPQHFGDGTRLSIL.

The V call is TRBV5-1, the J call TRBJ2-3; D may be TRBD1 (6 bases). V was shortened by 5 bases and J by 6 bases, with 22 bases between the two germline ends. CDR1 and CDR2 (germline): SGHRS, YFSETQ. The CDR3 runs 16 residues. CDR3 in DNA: TGCGCCAGCAGGGGCCGGGACACCTTCCAGAGGGATACGCAGTATTTT. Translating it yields CASRGRDTFQRDTQYF. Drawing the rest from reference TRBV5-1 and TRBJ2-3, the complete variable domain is KAGVTQTPRYLIKTRGQQVTLSCSPISGHRSVSWYQQTPGQGLQFLFEYFSETQRNKGNFPGRFSGRQFSNSRSEMNVSTLELGDSALYLCASRGRDTFQRDTQYFGPGTRLTVL.

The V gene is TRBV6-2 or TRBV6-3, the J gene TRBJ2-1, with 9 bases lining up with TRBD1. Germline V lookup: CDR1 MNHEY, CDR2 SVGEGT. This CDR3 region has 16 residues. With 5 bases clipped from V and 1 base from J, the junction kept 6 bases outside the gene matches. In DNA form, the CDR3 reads TGTGCCAGCAGTAATCGGGGGACAGGGTCCTACAATGAGCAGTTCTTC. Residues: CASSNRGTGSYNEQFF.

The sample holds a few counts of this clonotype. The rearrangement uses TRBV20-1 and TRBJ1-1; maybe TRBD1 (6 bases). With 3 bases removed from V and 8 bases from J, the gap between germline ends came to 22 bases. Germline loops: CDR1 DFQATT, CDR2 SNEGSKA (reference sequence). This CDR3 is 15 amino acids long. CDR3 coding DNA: TGCAGTGCTAGGGTACAGGGCATTCATACAGGGGAAGCTTTCTTT. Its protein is CSARVQGIHTGEAFF.

The CDR3 loop reads CASSHLASLTGELFF. CDR3 DNA sequence: TGCGCCAGCAGCCACCTCGCCTCATTAACCGGGGAGCTGTTTTTT. This sequence joins TRBV4-3 and TRBJ2-2; D is undetermined. The germline V and J ends were trimmed by 3 bases and 5 bases, with 13 bases remaining between them. This CDR3 spans 15 amino acids. Germline-derived CDR1 and CDR2 are LGHNA and YSLEER.

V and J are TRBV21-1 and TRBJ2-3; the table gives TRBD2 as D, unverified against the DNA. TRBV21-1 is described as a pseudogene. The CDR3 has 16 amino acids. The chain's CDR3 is CASRNLAGGLTDTQYF. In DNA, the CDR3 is TGTGCCAGCAGGAATCTAGCGGGGGGCCTCACAGATACGCAGTATTTT.

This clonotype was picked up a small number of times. The CDR3 is CASSPTFEQFF. The CDR3 DNA follows: TGTGCCAGCAGCCCCACCTTTGAGCAGTTCTTC. The chain is built from TRBV7-9 and TRBJ2-1; the D is unclear. V was trimmed by 5 bases and J by 9 bases, leaving 8 bases between them. CDR1 is SEHNR, CDR2 FQNEAQ, per germline (reference sequence). This CDR3 has 11 amino acids.

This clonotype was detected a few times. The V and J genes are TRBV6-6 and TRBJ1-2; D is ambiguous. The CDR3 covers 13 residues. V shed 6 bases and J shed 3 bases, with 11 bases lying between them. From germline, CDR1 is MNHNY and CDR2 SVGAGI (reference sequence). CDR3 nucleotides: TGTGCCAGCAGGGGCAGGTTGGACTATGGCTACACCTTC. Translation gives CASRGRLDYGYTF.